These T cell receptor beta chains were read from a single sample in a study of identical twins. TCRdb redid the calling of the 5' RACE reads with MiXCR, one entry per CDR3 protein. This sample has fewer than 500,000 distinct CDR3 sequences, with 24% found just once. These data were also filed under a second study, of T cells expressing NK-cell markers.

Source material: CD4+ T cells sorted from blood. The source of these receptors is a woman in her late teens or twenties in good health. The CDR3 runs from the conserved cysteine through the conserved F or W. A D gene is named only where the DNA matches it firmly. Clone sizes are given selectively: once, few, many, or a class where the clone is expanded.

CDR3 DNA: TGCAGCGTGGCTTCTACAGGGGGTGGTAGCGACGAGCAGTACTTC
CDR3 protein: CSVASTGGGSDEQYF
V gene: TRBV29-1
D gene: TRBD1
clone size: -
J gene: TRBJ2-7

CDR3 DNA: TGTGCCAGCCGACAGCCCGGGGACTCCTACGAGCAGTACTTC
CDR3 protein: CASRQPGDSYEQYF
V gene: TRBV25-1
D gene: -
clone size: few
J gene: TRBJ2-7

CDR3 DNA: TGTGCCAGCACCCTACAGGGATGGGAAGAGACCCAGTACTTC
CDR3 protein: CASTLQGWEETQYF
V gene: TRBV12-3/TRBV12-4
D gene: -
clone size: -
J gene: TRBJ2-5

CDR3 DNA: TGTGCAAGTCGCTCGAACGGAAAAGCTAACTATGGCTACACCTTC
CDR3 protein: CASRSNGKANYGYTF
V gene: TRBV12-2
D gene: -
clone size: -
J gene: TRBJ1-2

CDR3 DNA: TGTGCCATTCAACTTTCACGGGTGTCAAATAATTCACCCCTCCACTTT
CDR3 protein: CAIQLSRVSNNSPLHF
V gene: TRBV6-1
D gene: -
clone size: few
J gene: TRBJ1-6

CDR3 DNA: TGCGCCAGCACCTTCCCGGACAGGGAATACAATGAGCAGTTCTTC
CDR3 protein: CASTFPDREYNEQFF
V gene: TRBV5-1
D gene: TRBD1
clone size: few
J gene: TRBJ2-1

CDR3 DNA: TGTGCCAGCAGTCTACGGGGGCTACTAGCCAAAAACATTCAGTACTTC
CDR3 protein: CASSLRGLLAKNIQYF
V gene: TRBV2
D gene: -
clone size: -
J gene: TRBJ2-4

CDR3 DNA: TGTGCCAGACGGCGTAGGTCTAACTATGGCTACACCTTC
CDR3 protein: CARRRRSNYGYTF
V gene: TRBV2
D gene: -
clone size: few
J gene: TRBJ1-2

CDR3 DNA: TGTGCTCACCTGTTAATAACGGGGCGAATAGGTAAAGAGACCCAGTACTTC
CDR3 protein: CAHLLITGRIGKETQYF
V gene: TRBV7-2
D gene: -
clone size: -
J gene: TRBJ2-5

CDR3 DNA: TGTGCCAGCAGCCGAGGACACGTCGGGGAGCAGTACTTC
CDR3 protein: CASSRGHVGEQYF
V gene: TRBV6-2/TRBV6-3
D gene: -
clone size: -
J gene: TRBJ2-7

CDR3 DNA: TGCGCCAGCAGCATGGAGGGCCCGAAGTTCTTC
CDR3 protein: CASSMEGPKFF
V gene: TRBV5-1
D gene: -
clone size: -
J gene: TRBJ2-1

CDR3 DNA: TGTGCCAGTAGTGCGACAGGGGTAAATGAAAAACTGTTTTTT
CDR3 protein: CASSATGVNEKLFF
V gene: TRBV19
D gene: TRBD1
clone size: few
J gene: TRBJ1-4

CDR3 DNA: TGTGCCAGCAGCCTCGATCCCGGGAGCACAGATACGCAGTATTTT
CDR3 protein: CASSLDPGSTDTQYF
V gene: TRBV4-2
D gene: -
clone size: -
J gene: TRBJ2-3

CDR3 DNA: TGTGCCAGTAGTATAGTAGCGTTGGATCAGCCCCAGCATTTT
CDR3 protein: CASSIVALDQPQHF
V gene: TRBV19
D gene: -
clone size: few
J gene: TRBJ1-5

CDR3 DNA: TGTGCCAGCACCACCGGGATGGGCGCCTACAATGAGCAGTTCTTC
CDR3 protein: CASTTGMGAYNEQFF
V gene: TRBV7-9
D gene: -
clone size: few
J gene: TRBJ2-1

CDR3 DNA: TGCGCCAGCAGCTTGGGCACCTACACCGGGGAGCTGTTTTTT
CDR3 protein: CASSLGTYTGELFF
V gene: TRBV5-1
D gene: -
clone size: -
J gene: TRBJ2-2

CDR3 DNA: TGTGCCAGCAGCTTAATGGGGGTTGGTGAAGCTTTCTTT
CDR3 protein: CASSLMGVGEAFF
V gene: TRBV7-2
D gene: -
clone size: -
J gene: TRBJ1-1

CDR3 DNA: TGTGCCAGCAGTTACCTTTCCGGACTAGTACGCTACGAGCAGTACTTC
CDR3 protein: CASSYLSGLVRYEQYF
V gene: TRBV6-2/TRBV6-3
D gene: TRBD2
clone size: few
J gene: TRBJ2-7

CDR3 DNA: TGCAGCGTTGAAGACCGGACGGTCTATGGCTACACCTTC
CDR3 protein: CSVEDRTVYGYTF
V gene: TRBV29-1
D gene: -
clone size: few
J gene: TRBJ1-2

CDR3 DNA: TGTGCCAGCAGGCCAATAAGCTCGGGTGGCTACACCTTC
CDR3 protein: CASRPISSGGYTF
V gene: TRBV12-3/TRBV12-4
D gene: -
clone size: -
J gene: TRBJ1-2

CDR3 DNA: TGTGCCAGCAGTGCCCCCCGACGCCCACAAGAGACCCAGTACTTC
CDR3 protein: CASSAPRRPQETQYF
V gene: TRBV6-1
D gene: -
clone size: few
J gene: TRBJ2-5

CDR3 DNA: TGTGCCAGCAGCTCCCCCGGGTGGGGGATCATAGCAGATACGCAGTATTTT
CDR3 protein: CASSSPGWGIIADTQYF
V gene: TRBV11-2
D gene: -
clone size: few
J gene: TRBJ2-3

CDR3 DNA: TGTGCCAGCAGTTTATCCCGGACCTCCTACAATGAGCAGTTCTTC
CDR3 protein: CASSLSRTSYNEQFF
V gene: TRBV12-3/TRBV12-4
D gene: -
clone size: few
J gene: TRBJ2-1

CDR3 DNA: TGTGCCAGCAGCTTAGAGGGCAGAACCTACTCCTACGAGCAGTACTTC
CDR3 protein: CASSLEGRTYSYEQYF
V gene: TRBV7-9
D gene: -
clone size: few
J gene: TRBJ2-7